A single T cell receptor beta chain is shown here with its context. This sample was included in a study of beta chain features in type 1 diabetes. By way of CD45RO/CCR7/CD25/CD127/CD95/CD27, the CD4+ regulatory, stem cell-like memory, central memory and naive cells were sorted. Reverse transcribing all isolated RNA meant expressed TCRB transcripts were sequenced. The protocol was immunoSEQ multiplex PCR, while the TCRdb copy is restricted to in-frame clones and leaves out a portion. The data contain more than 300,000 clones, over 13% of them singletons. CDR3 length equals 14 residues. CDR1 is MNHNS, CDR2 SASEGT, per germline. V dropped 6 bases and J dropped 0; count of bases not matched to a gene: 2.

V gene TRBV6-1 combines with J gene TRBJ2-5, with 9 nucleotides matching TRBD1. Sequencing used naive CD4+ T cells from blood. The TCR was taken from a woman younger than 30 in good health. For the CDR3, the DNA is TGTGCCAGCAGCGACAGGGGGTACCAAGAGACCCAGTACTTC. It translates to CASSDRGYQETQYF.